This T cell receptor (beta chain) comes out of a study of T cell repertoires in cytomegalovirus infection. About the study: Use of recently identified HLA-C-restricted and well-studied HLA-B-restricted CMV epitopes was part of the study. Carrying CMV and the relevant HLA type showed in public TCR beta signatures. General study results and limits: Carriers of CMV plus the relevant HLA were identified by cumulative public TCR beta family frequency. The study found HLA-C-restricted CMV-specific TCR beta clonotypes dominating the ex vivo response.

Note on this clonotype: As yet, its antigen is unknown.

Per the germline V gene, CDR1 is DFQATT and CDR2 is SNEGSKA (reference sequence). V gave up 0 bases and J gave up 2 bases, with 14 bases separating them. This CDR3 contains 16 residues. TCRdb processed the reads anew with MiXCR; each CDR3 protein has one entry. The table records hundreds of thousands of distinct CDR3 sequences, roughly 33% of them present only once. This sequence was found in a human donor in good health (CMV status not recorded). Some clones in this sample may be carry-over from other donors' samples. The material sequenced was cultured PBMCs, taken from culture after CMV antigen stimulation. This sequence joins TRBV20-1 and TRBJ2-1; D might be TRBD2 (5 bases). CDR3 in amino acids: CSARDRNTGAYNEQFF. The CDR3, as DNA: TGCAGTGCTAGAGACAGGAACACCGGGGCCTACAATGAGCAGTTCTTC.